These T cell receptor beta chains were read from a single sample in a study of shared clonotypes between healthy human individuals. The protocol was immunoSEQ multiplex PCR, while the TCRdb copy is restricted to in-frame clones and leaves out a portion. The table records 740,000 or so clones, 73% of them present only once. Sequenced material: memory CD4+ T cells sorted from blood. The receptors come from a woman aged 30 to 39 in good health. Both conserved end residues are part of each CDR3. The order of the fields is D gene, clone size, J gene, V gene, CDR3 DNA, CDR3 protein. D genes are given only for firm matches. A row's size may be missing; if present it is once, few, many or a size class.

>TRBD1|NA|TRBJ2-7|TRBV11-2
TGTGCCAGCAGCTTAGGTGGGACAGGGAGTCGGGAGCAGTACTTC
CASSLGGTGSREQYF
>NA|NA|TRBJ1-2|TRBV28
TGTGCCAGCGGAGGCAGGGCAAGCGGCTACACCTTC
CASGGRASGYTF
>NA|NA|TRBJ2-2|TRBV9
TGTGCCAGCAGCGTAGTGTCAGTTCGCGGGGAGCTGTTTTTT
CASSVVSVRGELFF
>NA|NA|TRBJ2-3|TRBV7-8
TGTGCCAGCAGCCTCCGGGTGGCAGATACGCAGTATTTT
CASSLRVADTQYF
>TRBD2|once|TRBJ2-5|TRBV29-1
TGCAGCGCAAGTAGCGGGAGCAAGACCCAGTACTTC
CSASSGSKTQYF
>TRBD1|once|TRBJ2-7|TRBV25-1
TGTGCCAGCAGGGGACAGGCAGTTAACGAGCAGTACTTC
CASRGQAVNEQYF
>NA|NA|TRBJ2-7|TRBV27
TGTGCCAGCAGTTTAGGACCCCAGAACGAGCAGTACTTC
CASSLGPQNEQYF
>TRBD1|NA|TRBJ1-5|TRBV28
TGTGCCAGCAGTTTCAGGAGGCAGGGGGCTCGTCAGCCCCAGCATTTT
CASSFRRQGARQPQHF
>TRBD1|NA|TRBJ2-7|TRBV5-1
TGCGCCAGCAGCTTGGCCGGGACAGGACTCTACGAGCAGTACTTC
CASSLAGTGLYEQYF
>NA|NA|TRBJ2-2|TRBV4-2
TGTGCCAGCAGCTTCAGGGATCCCGGGGAGCTGTTTTTT
CASSFRDPGELFF
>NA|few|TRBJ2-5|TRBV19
TGTGCCAGTAGTACCCGGGGGCTCGGGGACGGAAGAGAGACCCAGTACTTC
CASSTRGLGDGRETQYF
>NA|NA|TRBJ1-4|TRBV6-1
TGTGCCAGCAGTGAAGTCCGGACACGGGATGAAAAACTGTTTTTT
CASSEVRTRDEKLFF
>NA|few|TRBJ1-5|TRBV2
TGTGCCAGCAGTGATCAGGTGCGCAATCAGCCCCAGCATTTT
CASSDQVRNQPQHF
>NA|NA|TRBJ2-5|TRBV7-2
TGTGCCAGCAGCTTAGAGAGGTCCCGGCGGACCCAGTACTTC
CASSLERSRRTQYF
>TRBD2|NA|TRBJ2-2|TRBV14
TGTGCCAGCAGCCACGACCCGGGACTAGGGCGCACCGGGGAGCTGTTTTTT
CASSHDPGLGRTGELFF
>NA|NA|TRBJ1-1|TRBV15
TGTGCCACCAGCAGACAGATGAACACTGAAGCTTTCTTT
CATSRQMNTEAFF
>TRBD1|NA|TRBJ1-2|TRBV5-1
TGCGCCAGCAGCCCCAGGGACAGTCCAAGCTCTCAAGGCTACACCTTC
CASSPRDSPSSQGYTF